The clone carrying this T cell receptor (beta chain) was counted ten times or more. From the 5' RACE reads, TCRdb called clonotypes with MiXCR, one entry per CDR3 protein. The data contain 52,000 or so distinct CDR3 sequences, over 3.5% of them singletons. This sample was included in a study of neurological immune-mediated disorders. 1 million sorted CD4+ or CD8+ T cells made each library. This CDR3 spans 13 amino acids. Germline V gene data show CDR1 as SGHAT and CDR2 as FQNNGV. The V end lost 5 bases, the J end lost 5 bases, and 12 bases lay between the germline ends. The sample taken for sequencing was CD4+ T cells from blood. This chain connects TRBV11-2 to TRBJ2-5; D gene ambiguous. This TCR derives from a woman in her thirties or forties with multiple sclerosis. CDR3 nucleotide sequence: TGTGCCAGCAGCCTTTGGCCCGGTGAGACCCAGTACTTC. Translating gives CASSLWPGETQYF.